This T cell receptor (beta chain) was documented in a study of blood T cell repertoires in COVID-19. Original processing notes: Reference gene primer amplification gave estimated nucleated cell counts. Measured with immunoSEQ multiplex PCR; TCRdb has only the in-frame clones, and not every one. V and J calls and clone size come straight from that table; D and trimming were deduced from the DNA. This table has a few hundred thousand clones, 89% appearing once. This receptor was obtained from a middle-aged woman who had recovered from COVID-19. Sequenced sample: peripheral blood.

CDR3: CARRDRGDGYTF. CDR3 coding DNA: TGTGCCAGGAGGGACAGGGGGGATGGCTACACCTTC. The chain employs TRBV2 and TRBJ1-2; 11 bases are shared with TRBD1. The J segment lost 6 bases and the V segment lost 9 bases, leaving 3 bases of the junction unmatched. The CDR3 covers 12 residues. CDR1 is SNHLY and CDR2 is FYNNEI in the germline V gene.